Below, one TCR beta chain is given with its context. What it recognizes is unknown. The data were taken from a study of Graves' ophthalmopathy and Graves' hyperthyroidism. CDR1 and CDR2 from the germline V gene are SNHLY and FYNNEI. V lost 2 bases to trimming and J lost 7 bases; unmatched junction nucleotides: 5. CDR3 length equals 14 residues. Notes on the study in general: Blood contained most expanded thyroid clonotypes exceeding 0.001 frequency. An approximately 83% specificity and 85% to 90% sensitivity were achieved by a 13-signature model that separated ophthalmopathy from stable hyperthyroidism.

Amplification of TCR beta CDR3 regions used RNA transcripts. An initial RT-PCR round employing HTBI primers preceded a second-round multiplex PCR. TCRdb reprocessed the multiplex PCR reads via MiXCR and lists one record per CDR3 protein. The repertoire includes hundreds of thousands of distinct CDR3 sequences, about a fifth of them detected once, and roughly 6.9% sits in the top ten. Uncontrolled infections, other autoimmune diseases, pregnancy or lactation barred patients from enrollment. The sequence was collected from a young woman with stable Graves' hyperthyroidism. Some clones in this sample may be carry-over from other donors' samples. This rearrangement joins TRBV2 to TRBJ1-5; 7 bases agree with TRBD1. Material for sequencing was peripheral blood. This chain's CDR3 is CASSEQGVEQPQHF. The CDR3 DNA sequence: TGTGCCAGCAGTGAACAGGGGGTGGAACAGCCCCAGCATTTT.